The 5 T cell receptor beta chains below were found in one sample sequenced in a study of blood T cells in healthy people across ages. Alongside a J-beta primer mix, a sample-barcoded 5' primer served in a second PCR lasting roughly 7 to 11 cycles. TCRdb re-called the 5' RACE reads through MiXCR, storing one row per CDR3 protein. The sample includes fewer than 1 million distinct CDR3 sequences, approximately 48% seen only once; the top ten take approximately 20%. The specimen was blood. The receptors stem from a man in his 60s in good health.

The sample holds a few counts of this clonotype. The CDR3 loop reads CASSFHRGTEAFF. In DNA form, the CDR3 reads TGCGCCAGCAGCTTCCACAGGGGAACTGAAGCTTTCTTT. The V and J genes are TRBV4-1 and TRBJ1-1; 7 nucleotides line up with TRBD1. This CDR3 region has 13 residues. CDR1 MGHRA and CDR2 YSYEKL come from the germline V gene. Trimming took 5 bases from V and 5 from J; bases not matched to a gene: 5.

This chain uses TRBV5-1 with TRBJ2-5; D is unresolved. CDR3 length equals 14 residues. Germline CDR1 SGHRS, CDR2 YFSETQ. The V and J ends lost 0 bases and 0 bases respectively, with 6 bases between them. Written as DNA, the CDR3 is TGCGCCAGCAGCTTGGACAGATACCAAGAGACCCAGTACTTC. Its translation: CASSLDRYQETQYF.

This chain connects TRBV6-6 to TRBJ2-7; D is ambiguous. V lost 2 bases to trimming and J lost 4 bases, with 9 bases between them. The CDR3 length is 13 residues. Germline V gene lookup returns CDR1 MNHNY and CDR2 SVGAGI (reference sequence). The CDR3 loop reads CASSYNQRYEQYF. The CDR3 nucleotides read TGTGCCAGCAGTTACAACCAAAGATACGAGCAGTACTTC.

The gene calls are TRBV7-2 and TRBJ2-2; D is ambiguous. The CDR3 has 13 amino acids. Trimming removed 6 bases from V and 0 bases from J, with 5 bases in between. In germline, CDR1 is SGHTA, CDR2 FQGNSA. CDR3 sequence (DNA): TGTGCCAGCAGAAAGCCGAACACCGGGGAGCTGTTTTTT. Residues: CASRKPNTGELFF.

The rearrangement uses TRBV6-1 and TRBJ2-1; 9 nucleotides align to TRBD2. Germline V CDR1 and CDR2: MNHNS, SASEGT. The CDR3 is made up of 15 amino acids. The V and J ends lost 4 bases and 5 bases, in that order; junction bases with no gene match: 6. For the CDR3, the DNA is TGTGCCAGCAGTGTAATAGCGGGGGAAAACAATGAGCAGTTCTTC. Translated, it gives CASSVIAGENNEQFF.